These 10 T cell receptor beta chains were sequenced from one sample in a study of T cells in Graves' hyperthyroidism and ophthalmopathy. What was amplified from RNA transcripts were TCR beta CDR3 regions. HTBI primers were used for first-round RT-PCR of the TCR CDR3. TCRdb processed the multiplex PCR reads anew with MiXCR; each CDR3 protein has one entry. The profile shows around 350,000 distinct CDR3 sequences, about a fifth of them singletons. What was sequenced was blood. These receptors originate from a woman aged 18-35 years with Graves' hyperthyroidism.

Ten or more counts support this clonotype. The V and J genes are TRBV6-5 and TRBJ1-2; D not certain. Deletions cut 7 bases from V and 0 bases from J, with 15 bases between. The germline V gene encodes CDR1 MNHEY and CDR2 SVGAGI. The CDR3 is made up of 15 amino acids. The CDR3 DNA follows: TGTGCCAGCACCTGGGTTGAGCGAGCTAACTATGGCTACACCTTC. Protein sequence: CASTWVERANYGYTF.

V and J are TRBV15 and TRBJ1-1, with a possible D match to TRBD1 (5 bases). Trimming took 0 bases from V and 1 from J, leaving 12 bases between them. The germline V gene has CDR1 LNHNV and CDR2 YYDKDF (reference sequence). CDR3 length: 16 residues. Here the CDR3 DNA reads TGTGCCACCAGCAGAGATCAAGGGACCAGGAACACTGAAGCTTTCTTT. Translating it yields CATSRDQGTRNTEAFF.

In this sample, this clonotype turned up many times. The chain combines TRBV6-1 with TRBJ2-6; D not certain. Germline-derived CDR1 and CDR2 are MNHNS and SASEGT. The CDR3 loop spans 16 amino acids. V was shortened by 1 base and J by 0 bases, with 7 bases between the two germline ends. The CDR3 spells CASSEGSASGANVLTF. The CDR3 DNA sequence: TGTGCCAGCAGTGAAGGGTCTGCCTCTGGGGCCAACGTCCTGACTTTC.

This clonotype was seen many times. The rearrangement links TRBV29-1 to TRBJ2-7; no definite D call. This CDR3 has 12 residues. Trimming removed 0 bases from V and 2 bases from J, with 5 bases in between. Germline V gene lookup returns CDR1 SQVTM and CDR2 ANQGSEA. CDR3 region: CSVEENTYEQYF. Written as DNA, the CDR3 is TGCAGCGTTGAAGAGAATACCTACGAGCAGTACTTC.

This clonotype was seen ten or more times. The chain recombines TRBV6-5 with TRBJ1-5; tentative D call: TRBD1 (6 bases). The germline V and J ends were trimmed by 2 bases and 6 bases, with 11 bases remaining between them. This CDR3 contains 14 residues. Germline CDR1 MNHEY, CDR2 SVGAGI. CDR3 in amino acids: CASSYLGGGQPQHF. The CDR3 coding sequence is TGTGCCAGCAGTTACCTGGGGGGCGGTCAGCCCCAGCATTTT.

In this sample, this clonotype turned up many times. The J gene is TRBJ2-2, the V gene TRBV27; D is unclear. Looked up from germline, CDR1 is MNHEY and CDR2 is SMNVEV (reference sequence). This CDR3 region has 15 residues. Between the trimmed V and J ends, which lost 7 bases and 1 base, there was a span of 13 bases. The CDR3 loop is CASTAVGKNTGELFF. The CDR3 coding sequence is TGTGCCAGCACCGCAGTAGGAAAGAACACCGGGGAGCTGTTTTTT.

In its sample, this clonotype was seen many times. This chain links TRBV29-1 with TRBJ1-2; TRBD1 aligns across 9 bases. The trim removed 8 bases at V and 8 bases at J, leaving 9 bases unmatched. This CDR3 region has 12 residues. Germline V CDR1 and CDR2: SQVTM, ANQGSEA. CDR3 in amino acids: CSIPDRGFGYTF. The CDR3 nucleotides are TGCAGCATTCCCGACAGGGGGTTCGGCTACACCTTC.

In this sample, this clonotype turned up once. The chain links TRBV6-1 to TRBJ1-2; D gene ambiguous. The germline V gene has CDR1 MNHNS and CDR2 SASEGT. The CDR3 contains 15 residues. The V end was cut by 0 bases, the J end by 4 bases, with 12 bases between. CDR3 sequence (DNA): TGTGCCAGCAGTGAAGCAGGACGGCCCTTCTATGGCTACACCTTC. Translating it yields CASSEAGRPFYGYTF.

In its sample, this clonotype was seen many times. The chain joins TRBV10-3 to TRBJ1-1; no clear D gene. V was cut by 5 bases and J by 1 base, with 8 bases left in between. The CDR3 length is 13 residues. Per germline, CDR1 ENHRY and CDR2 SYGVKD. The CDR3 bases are TGTGCCATCAGTAGCCGACAGAACACTGAAGCTTTCTTT. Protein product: CAISSRQNTEAFF.

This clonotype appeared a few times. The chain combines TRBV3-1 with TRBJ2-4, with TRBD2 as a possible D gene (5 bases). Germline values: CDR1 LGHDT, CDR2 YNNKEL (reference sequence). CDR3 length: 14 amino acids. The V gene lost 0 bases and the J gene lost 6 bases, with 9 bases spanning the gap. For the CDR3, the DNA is TGTGCCAGCAGCCAAGAGTTGGGAGTAAACATTCAGTACTTC. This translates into CASSQELGVNIQYF.